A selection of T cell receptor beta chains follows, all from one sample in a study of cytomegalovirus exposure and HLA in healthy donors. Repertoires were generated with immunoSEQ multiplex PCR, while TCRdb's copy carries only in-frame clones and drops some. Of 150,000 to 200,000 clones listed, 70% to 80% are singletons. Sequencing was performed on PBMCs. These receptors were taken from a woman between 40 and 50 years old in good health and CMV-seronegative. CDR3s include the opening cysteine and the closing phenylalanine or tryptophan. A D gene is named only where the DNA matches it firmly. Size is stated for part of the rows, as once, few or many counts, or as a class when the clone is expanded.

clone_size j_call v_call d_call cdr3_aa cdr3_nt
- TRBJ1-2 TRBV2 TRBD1 CASTDRAYYGYTF TGTGCCAGCACAGACAGGGCGTACTATGGCTACACCTTC
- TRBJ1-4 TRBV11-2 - CASSITGPNEKLFF TGTGCCAGCAGCATCACAGGGCCTAATGAAAAACTGTTTTTT
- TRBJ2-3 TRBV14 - CASSHRGASTDTQYF TGTGCCAGCAGCCACCGCGGGGCCTCCACAGATACGCAGTATTTT
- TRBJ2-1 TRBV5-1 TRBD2 CASSFPLAGMYNEQFF TGCGCCAGCAGCTTCCCCCTAGCGGGAATGTACAATGAGCAGTTCTTC
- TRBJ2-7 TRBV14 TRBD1 CASSQPGGGYEQYF TGTGCCAGCAGCCAGCCAGGGGGCGGCTACGAGCAGTACTTC
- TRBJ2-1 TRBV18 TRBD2 CASSPTSAYNEQFF TGTGCCAGCTCACCGACTAGCGCATACAATGAGCAGTTCTTC
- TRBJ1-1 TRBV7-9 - CASSLTLSEAFF TGTGCCAGCAGCCTCACACTAAGTGAAGCTTTCTTT
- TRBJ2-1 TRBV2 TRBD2 CASSEMGSGTEQFF TGTGCCAGCAGTGAAATGGGTAGCGGGACAGAGCAGTTCTTC
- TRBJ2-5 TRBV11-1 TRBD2 CASRGLDGETQYF TGTGCCAGCAGGGGACTAGATGGAGAGACCCAGTACTTC
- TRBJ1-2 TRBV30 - CAWTGPWGYTF TGTGCCTGGACAGGGCCCTGGGGCTACACCTTC
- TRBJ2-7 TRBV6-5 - CATRRWDSIYEQYF TGTGCCACCCGCCGATGGGACTCCATCTACGAGCAGTACTTC
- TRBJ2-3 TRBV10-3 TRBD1 CAIAEGGGQGAKDTQYF TGTGCCATCGCCGAGGGTGGCGGGCAGGGGGCGAAAGATACGCAGTATTTT
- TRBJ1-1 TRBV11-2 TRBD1 CASSLDRGSNTEAFF TGTGCCAGCAGCCTTGACAGGGGGTCGAACACTGAAGCTTTCTTT
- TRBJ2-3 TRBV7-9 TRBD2 CASSPGLAATDTQYF TGTGCCAGCAGCCCGGGTCTAGCGGCCACAGATACGCAGTATTTT
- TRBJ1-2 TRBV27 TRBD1 CASSPRQGGNYGYTF TGTGCCAGCAGTCCCAGACAGGGGGGCAACTATGGCTACACCTTC
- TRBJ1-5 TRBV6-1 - CASSEIFLGGQPQHF TGTGCCAGCAGTGAAATATTCCTCGGAGGTCAGCCCCAGCATTTT
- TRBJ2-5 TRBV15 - CATSRDTGSGETQYF TGTGCCACCAGCAGAGATACCGGGAGCGGAGAGACCCAGTACTTC
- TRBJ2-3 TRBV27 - CASSLIGPWQGDTQYF TGTGCCAGCAGTCTTATCGGGCCCTGGCAGGGAGATACGCAGTATTTT
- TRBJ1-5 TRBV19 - CASSTGSYNQPQHF TGTGCCAGTAGTACCGGGTCTTATAATCAGCCCCAGCATTTT
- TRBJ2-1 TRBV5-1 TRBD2 CASSLEITAGGPNEQFF TGCGCCAGCAGCTTGGAGATCACGGCGGGAGGGCCCAATGAGCAGTTCTTC
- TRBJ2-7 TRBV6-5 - CASSSIETSYEQYF TGTGCCAGCAGTTCTATCGAGACATCCTACGAGCAGTACTTC
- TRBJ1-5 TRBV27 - CASSLQGRGNQPQHF TGTGCCAGCAGTCTCCAGGGCAGAGGCAATCAGCCCCAGCATTTT
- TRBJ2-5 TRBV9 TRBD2 CASGPTSVKETQYF TGTGCCAGCGGGCCGACTAGCGTAAAAGAGACCCAGTACTTC
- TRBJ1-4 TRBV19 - CASRKGNEKLFF TGTGCCAGCCGAAAGGGGAATGAAAAACTGTTTTTT
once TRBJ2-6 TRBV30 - CAWSVSYSGANILTF TGTGCCTGGAGTGTTAGCTACTCTGGGGCCAACATCCTGACTTTC
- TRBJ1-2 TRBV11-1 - CASSFAGERSGYTF TGTGCCAGCAGCTTTGCAGGGGAAAGAAGTGGCTACACCTTC
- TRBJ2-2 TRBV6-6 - CASSYRPSANTGELFF TGTGCCAGCAGTTACCGCCCTAGCGCAAACACCGGGGAGCTGTTTTTT
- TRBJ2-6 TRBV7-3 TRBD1 CASSRTGGGGANVLTF TGTGCCAGCAGCCGTACAGGGGGCGGCGGGGCCAACGTCCTGACTTTC
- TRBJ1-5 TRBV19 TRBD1 CASSPTGGNQPQHF TGTGCCAGTAGCCCAACAGGGGGTAATCAGCCCCAGCATTTT
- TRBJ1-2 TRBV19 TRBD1 CASSIQTGGGYTF TGTGCCAGTAGTATACAGACAGGGGGAGGCTACACCTTC
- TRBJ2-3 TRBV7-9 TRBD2 CASSLRAGASDTQYF TGTGCCAGCAGCTTGAGAGCGGGAGCATCAGATACGCAGTATTTT
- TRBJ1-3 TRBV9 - CASTREGNTIYF TGTGCCAGCACTAGGGAGGGAAACACCATATATTTT
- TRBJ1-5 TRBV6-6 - CASSTPGPRGQPQHF TGTGCCAGCTCCACCCCGGGCCCAAGGGGGCAGCCCCAGCATTTT
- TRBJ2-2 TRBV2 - CASSEEQGRFTGELFF TGTGCCAGCAGTGAAGAACAGGGACGGTTTACCGGGGAGCTGTTTTTT
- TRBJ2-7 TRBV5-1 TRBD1 CASSLGQGPYEQYF TGCGCCAGCAGCTTGGGACAGGGTCCCTACGAGCAGTACTTC
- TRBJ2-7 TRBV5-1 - CASSLALLRGTAYEQYF TGCGCCAGCAGCTTGGCCCTTTTGCGGGGCACAGCCTACGAGCAGTACTTC
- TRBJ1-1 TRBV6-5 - CASSYLGGNTEAFF TGTGCCAGCAGTTACTTGGGGGGTAACACTGAAGCTTTCTTT
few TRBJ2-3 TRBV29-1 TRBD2 CSVSGLAGGDTQYF TGCAGCGTCTCCGGACTAGCGGGAGGAGATACGCAGTATTTT
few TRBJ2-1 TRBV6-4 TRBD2 CASSVSTSAGYNEQFF TGTGCCAGCAGTGTCTCGACTAGCGCGGGTTACAATGAGCAGTTCTTC
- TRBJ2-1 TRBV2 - CAGQGLQKEQFF TGTGCCGGCCAGGGACTCCAAAAGGAGCAGTTCTTC
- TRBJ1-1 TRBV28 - CAALQGSMNTEAFF TGTGCCGCTCTACAGGGCTCCATGAACACTGAAGCTTTCTTT
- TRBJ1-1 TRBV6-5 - CASSYSLANTEAFF TGTGCCAGCAGTTACTCGCTAGCTAACACTGAAGCTTTCTTT
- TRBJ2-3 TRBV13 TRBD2 CASSSGLAGDRDTQYF TGTGCCAGCAGCTCGGGACTAGCGGGAGACAGAGATACGCAGTATTTT
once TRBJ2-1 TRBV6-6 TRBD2 CASSSLAGVNEQFF TGTGCCAGCAGTTCCCTAGCGGGAGTTAATGAGCAGTTCTTC
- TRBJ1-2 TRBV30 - CAWNSPGSQGGNGYTF TGTGCCTGGAACTCCCCCGGAAGTCAGGGAGGGAATGGCTACACCTTC
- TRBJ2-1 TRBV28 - CASRAVGSYNEQFF TGTGCCAGCCGCGCGGTGGGCTCCTACAATGAGCAGTTCTTC
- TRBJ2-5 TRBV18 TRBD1 CASSPRGPGETQYF TGTGCCAGCTCACCAAGGGGGCCGGGGGAGACCCAGTACTTC
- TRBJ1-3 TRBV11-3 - CASSLARSGNTIYF TGTGCCAGCAGCTTAGCCCGTTCGGGAAACACCATATATTTT
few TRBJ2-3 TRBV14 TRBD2 CASSSGSGTTDTQYF TGTGCCAGCAGCTCCGGTAGCGGGACTACAGATACGCAGTATTTT
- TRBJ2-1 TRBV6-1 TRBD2 CASSGREGRGEQFF TGTGCCAGCAGTGGGCGGGAGGGCCGGGGTGAGCAGTTCTTC
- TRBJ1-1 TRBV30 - CAWDSDTEAFF TGTGCCTGGGATTCGGACACTGAAGCTTTCTTT
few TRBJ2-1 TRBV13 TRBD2 CASSLFPQGLAGGRLSYNEQFF TGTGCCAGCAGCTTATTCCCCCAGGGACTAGCGGGAGGCCGACTTTCCTACAATGAGCAGTTCTTC
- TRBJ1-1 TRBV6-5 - CASRLTDGEAFF TGTGCCAGTCGCCTAACAGACGGTGAAGCTTTCTTT
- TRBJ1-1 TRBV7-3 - CASSPGGSTEAFF TGTGCCAGCAGCCCGGGGGGTAGCACTGAAGCTTTCTTT